This T cell receptor beta chain was identified during a study of cytomegalovirus exposure and HLA in healthy donors. Clones were read by immunoSEQ multiplex PCR, and TCRdb kept only the in-frame ones, dropping some. The repertoire holds about 140,000 clones, with approximately 87% as singletons. Findings of the study overall: Altogether, 150 or so TCR beta chains were recorded as cytomegalovirus-associated. There were some public TCRs occurring in many donors, but most TCR sequences were rare.

Germline trimming cut 3 bases from V and 10 bases from J; bases unmatched to any gene: 5. The germline gives CDR1 KGHSH, CDR2 LQKENI. The CDR3 length is 12 residues. This clone was counted a single time. Its specificity is not known. The TCR comes from a man aged 18 to 30 in good health and CMV-seronegative. Sequencing used PBMCs. V usage is TRBV18 and J usage is TRBJ1-2; 7 nucleotides line up with TRBD1. The DNA of the CDR3 is TGTGCCAGCTCACCCCCGGGACAGCCCTACACCTTC. It encodes CASSPPGQPYTF.